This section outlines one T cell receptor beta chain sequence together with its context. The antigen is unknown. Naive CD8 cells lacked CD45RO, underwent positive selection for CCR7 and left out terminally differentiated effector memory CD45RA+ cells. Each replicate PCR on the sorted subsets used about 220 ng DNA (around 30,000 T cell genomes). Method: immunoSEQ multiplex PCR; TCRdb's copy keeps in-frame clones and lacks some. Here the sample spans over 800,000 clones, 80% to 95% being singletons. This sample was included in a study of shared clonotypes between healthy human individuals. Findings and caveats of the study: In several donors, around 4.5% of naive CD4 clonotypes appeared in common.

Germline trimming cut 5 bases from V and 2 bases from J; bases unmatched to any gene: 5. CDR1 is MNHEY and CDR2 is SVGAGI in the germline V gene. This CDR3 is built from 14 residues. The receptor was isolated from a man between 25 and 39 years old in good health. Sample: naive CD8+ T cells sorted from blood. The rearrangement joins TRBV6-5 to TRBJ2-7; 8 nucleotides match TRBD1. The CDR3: CASSHRDRTYEQYF. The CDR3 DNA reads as TGTGCCAGCAGTCACCGGGACAGGACCTACGAGCAGTACTTC.